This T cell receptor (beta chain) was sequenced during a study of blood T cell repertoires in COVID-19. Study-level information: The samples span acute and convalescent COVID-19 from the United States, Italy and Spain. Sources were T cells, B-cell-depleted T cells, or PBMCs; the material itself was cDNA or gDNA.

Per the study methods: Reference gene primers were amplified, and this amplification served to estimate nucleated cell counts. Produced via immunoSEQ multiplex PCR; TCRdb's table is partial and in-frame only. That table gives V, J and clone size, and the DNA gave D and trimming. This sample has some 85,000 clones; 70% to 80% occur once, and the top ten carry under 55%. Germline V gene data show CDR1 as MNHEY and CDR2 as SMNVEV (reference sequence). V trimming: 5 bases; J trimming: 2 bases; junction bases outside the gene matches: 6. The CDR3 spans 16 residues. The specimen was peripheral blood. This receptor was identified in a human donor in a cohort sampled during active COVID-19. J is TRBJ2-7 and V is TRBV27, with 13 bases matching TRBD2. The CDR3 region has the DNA TGTGCCAGCAGTGTAAGGACTAGCGGGAGTACCTACGAGCAGTACTTC. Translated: CASSVRTSGSTYEQYF.